This T cell receptor beta chain stems from a study of post-analysis software for immune sequencing data. Study at large: In terms of disease course, relapsing-remitting, secondary progressive and progressive-relapsing multiple sclerosis were included. Whole-study results and caveats: Five or six TRBV segments were more frequent in patients than controls; TRBV5-6, TRBV5-1 and TRBV20-1 belonged to this group.

CDR3 length: 15 amino acids. Trimming left V 3 bases short and J 5 bases short, with 20 bases between. Germline V gene lookup returns CDR1 DFQATT and CDR2 SNEGSKA (reference sequence). Prepared TCR beta cDNA libraries contained unique molecular identifiers. TCRdb called the PCR reads again in MiXCR, with one record for every CDR3 protein. The sample carries some 160,000 distinct CDR3 sequences, under 40% recorded once. About this clonotype: What it binds is unknown.

The material sequenced was blood, taken after autologous hematopoietic stem cell transplantation. The TCR originated in a girl between 5 and 17 years old with multiple sclerosis. The chain links TRBV20-1 to TRBJ2-7; weak D call: TRBD2 (6 bases). The CDR3 region is CSASPAETSFHEQYF. The CDR3 bases are TGCAGTGCTAGCCCCGCTGAGACTAGTTTCCACGAGCAGTACTTC.